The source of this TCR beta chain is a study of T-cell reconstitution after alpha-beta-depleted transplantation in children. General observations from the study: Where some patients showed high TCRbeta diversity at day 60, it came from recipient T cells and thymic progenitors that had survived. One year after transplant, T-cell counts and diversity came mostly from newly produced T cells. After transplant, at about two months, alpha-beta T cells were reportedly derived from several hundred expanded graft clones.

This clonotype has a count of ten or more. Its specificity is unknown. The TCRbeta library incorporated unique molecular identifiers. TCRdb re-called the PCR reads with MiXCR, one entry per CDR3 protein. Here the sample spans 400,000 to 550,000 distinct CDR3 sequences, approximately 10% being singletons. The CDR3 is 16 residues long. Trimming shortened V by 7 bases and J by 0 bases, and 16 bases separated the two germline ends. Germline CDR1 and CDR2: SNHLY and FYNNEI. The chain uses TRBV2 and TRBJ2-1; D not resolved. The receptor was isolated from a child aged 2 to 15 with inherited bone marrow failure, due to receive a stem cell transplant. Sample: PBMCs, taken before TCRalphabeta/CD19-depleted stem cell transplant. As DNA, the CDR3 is TGTGCCAGCATCGGTCGTCGGACGCTCTCCTACAATGAGCAGTTCTTC. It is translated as CASIGRRTLSYNEQFF.